This TCR beta chain was profiled in a study of Graves' ophthalmopathy and Graves' hyperthyroidism. As concerns this clonotype: Its antigen is not identified.

Study-wide results and caveats: Most thyroid clonotypes with frequency above 0.001 were detected in blood too.

By definition, stable hyperthyroidism involved no ophthalmopathy within 18 months of follow-up. There are 15 residues in the CDR3. CDR1 and CDR2 (germline): SGHVS, FQNEAQ. V was trimmed by 5 bases and J by 5 bases, leaving 19 bases between them. Amplification targeted the TCR beta CDR3 regions, with RNA transcripts as the source material. RT-PCR in the first round used HTBI primers; a second-round multiplex PCR followed. TCRdb reprocessed the multiplex PCR reads via MiXCR and lists one record per CDR3 protein. The sample lists about 390,000 distinct CDR3 sequences; 17% were seen once. The clonotype comes from an adult woman with stable Graves' hyperthyroidism. The rearrangement links TRBV7-8 to TRBJ2-7, with D possibly TRBD2 on 6 matching bases. The sample consisted of peripheral blood. The CDR3 bases are TGTGCCAGCAGCCCGGTCGCCGGGAGTTTTGACGAGCAGTACTTC. Translated, it gives CASSPVAGSFDEQYF.